This paragraph covers one T cell receptor (beta chain) sequence. Its antigen is not known. Amplification by 5'RACE using constant-segment primers produced TCR alpha and TCR beta cDNA libraries that carried sample barcodes and UMIs. MiXCR, applied by TCRdb to the 5' RACE reads, yields one record per CDR3 protein. Among about 470,000 distinct CDR3 sequences listed, about 23% were seen once. CDR1 and CDR2 (germline): LNHDA, SQIVND (reference sequence). This CDR3 has 14 amino acids. Deletions cut 5 bases from V and 8 bases from J, with 18 bases between. The sample originates from a study of T-cell memory formation after mild COVID-19. Looking at the study overall: TCR clusters mostly belonged to single donors. General study points: A second wave expanding day 15 to 37 was CD4+-biased; contracting clones were balanced. CD4+ contracting clones lay mainly in CM and EM, CD8+ ones in EMRA.

Material for sequencing was PBMCs or a T cell subset sorted from them (not recorded which). The sequence was obtained from an adult woman who had mild COVID-19 (a few samples of this study predate the infection). Cell type and time point are not known. The chain joins TRBV19 to TRBJ1-1, with D possibly being TRBD1 (5 bases). DNA for the CDR3: TGTGCCAGTAGTCCCGTCCGGGACCCTGGCGAAGCTTTCTTT. It translates to CASSPVRDPGEAFF.